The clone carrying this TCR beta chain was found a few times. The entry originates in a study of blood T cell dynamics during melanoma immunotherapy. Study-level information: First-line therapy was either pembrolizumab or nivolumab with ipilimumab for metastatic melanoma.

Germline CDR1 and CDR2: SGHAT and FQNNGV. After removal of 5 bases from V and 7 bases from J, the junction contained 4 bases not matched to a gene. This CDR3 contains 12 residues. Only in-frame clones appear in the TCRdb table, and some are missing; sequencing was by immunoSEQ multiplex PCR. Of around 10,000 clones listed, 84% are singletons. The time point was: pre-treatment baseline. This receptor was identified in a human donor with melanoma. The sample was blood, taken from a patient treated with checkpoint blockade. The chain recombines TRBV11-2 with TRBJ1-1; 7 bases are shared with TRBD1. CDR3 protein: CASSLTGFEAFF. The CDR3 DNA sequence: TGTGCCAGCAGCCTGACAGGGTTTGAAGCTTTCTTT.